The clone carrying this T cell receptor beta chain was seen ten or more times. These data are taken from a study of early T cells in non-severe SARS-CoV-2 infection. TCRdb redid the calling of the 5' RACE reads with MiXCR, one entry per CDR3 protein. This table has roughly 46,000 distinct CDR3 sequences, roughly 7.1% appearing once. The sequence was obtained from an adult who was a healthcare worker with PCR-confirmed SARS-CoV-2 infection or an uninfected control (not recorded which). Sequencing used whole blood.

Here the CDR3 reads CASSDPGTYGYTF. CDR3 bases: TGTGCCAGCAGTGACCCAGGCACCTATGGCTACACCTTC. The chain is built from TRBV6-1 and TRBJ1-2, with D hard to call. Trimming stripped 3 bases from V and 4 bases from J, with 9 bases between. In germline, CDR1 is MNHNS, CDR2 SASEGT. The CDR3 has 13 residues.